These T cell receptor beta chains were read from a single sample in a study of blood T cell repertoires in COVID-19. Assay: immunoSEQ multiplex PCR; the TCRdb copy retains only in-frame clones and omits some. The sample yields about 390,000 clones, around 87% seen once. Source material: peripheral blood. All receptors come from a woman aged 60-75 years with COVID-19, enrolled during active disease. Each CDR3 is given with its conserved first and last residue. Fields, in order: clone size, J gene, D gene, V gene, CDR3 DNA, CDR3 protein. A D gene is named only where the DNA matches it firmly. Clone size is stated in some rows and not others, as once, few, many or a class when expanded.

NA	TRBJ2-2	NA	TRBV11-2	TGTGCCAGCAGCTTAGTACAGAGGAACACCGGGGAGCTGTTTTTT	CASSLVQRNTGELFF
NA	TRBJ1-1	TRBD1	TRBV6-5	TGTGCCAGCAGGGACAGGTGGTATGTTGAAGCTTTCTTT	CASRDRWYVEAFF
NA	TRBJ2-3	NA	TRBV3-1/TRBV3-2	TGTGCCAGCAGCCAAGATCTTAGCGTGGGGGATACGCAGTATTTT	CASSQDLSVGDTQYF
NA	TRBJ1-5	NA	TRBV5-1	TGCGCCAGCAGCTTGGCTCCTTATAGCAATCAGCCCCAGCATTTT	CASSLAPYSNQPQHF
NA	TRBJ2-7	TRBD2	TRBV2	TGTGCCAGCAGTGGGAGAGCGGGGGCCACCTACGAGCAGTACTTC	CASSGRAGATYEQYF
NA	TRBJ1-1	NA	TRBV14	TGTGCCAGCAGCCAAGACCTCAGGGATCGTTTCTTT	CASSQDLRDRFF
NA	TRBJ1-1	NA	TRBV5-8	TGTGCCAGCAGCCCCCAGGACAGAACGCGGGTCACTGAAGCTTTCTTT	CASSPQDRTRVTEAFF
once	TRBJ2-5	TRBD2	TRBV25-1	TGTGCCAGCTCAGAGTTCAGCGGGGGGGCGAGGGAGACCCAGTACTTC	CASSEFSGGARETQYF
NA	TRBJ1-2	NA	TRBV2	TGTGCCAGCGGAGTAAGCTGGCAGGGGAGTGGCTACACCTTC	CASGVSWQGSGYTF
NA	TRBJ2-7	TRBD1	TRBV5-1	TGCGCCAGCAGCTCGATGCCGGGACAGGGGGCCTACGAGCAGTACTTC	CASSSMPGQGAYEQYF
few	TRBJ1-4	NA	TRBV4-2	TGTGCCAGCAGCCAACGCGGGGCTGGGGGTGAAAAACTGTTTTTT	CASSQRGAGGEKLFF
NA	TRBJ1-1	NA	TRBV18	TGTGCCAGCTCACCCTCCCTGAACACTGAAGCTTTCTTT	CASSPSLNTEAFF
NA	TRBJ1-6	TRBD1	TRBV28	TGTGCCAGCAGTCCTTTCGGGACAGATAATTCACCCCTCCACTTT	CASSPFGTDNSPLHF
NA	TRBJ1-1	NA	TRBV4-1	TGCGCCAGCAGCCAAGATGACAACGTAAACACTGAAGCTTTCTTT	CASSQDDNVNTEAFF
NA	TRBJ1-2	TRBD1	TRBV5-1	TGCGCCAGCAGCTTGGGACAGGGGAACTATGGCTACACCTTC	CASSLGQGNYGYTF
NA	TRBJ1-4	NA	TRBV4-1	TGCGCCAGCAGCCACCCGACAGGTCGTAATGAAAAACTGTTTTTT	CASSHPTGRNEKLFF
NA	TRBJ2-7	NA	TRBV10-2	TGCGCCAGCAGTGACGGGGGGCCCAGCTCCTACGAGCAGTACTTC	CASSDGGPSSYEQYF
once	TRBJ2-1	NA	TRBV5-5	TGTGCCAGCAACGCATGGTTCGGGAATGAGCAGTTCTTC	CASNAWFGNEQFF
NA	TRBJ1-5	TRBD1	TRBV19	TGTGCCAGTAGCGACAGGGGAAGCCATAATCAGCCCCAGCATTTT	CASSDRGSHNQPQHF
NA	TRBJ2-5	TRBD2	TRBV7-9	TGTGCCAGCTCAGTACGAGGCGGGGGTCGTATGGAGACCCAGTACTTC	CASSVRGGGRMETQYF
NA	TRBJ2-1	TRBD2	TRBV11-2	TGTGCCAGCAGCATGCTACGGACTAGAACCTACAATGAGCAGTTCTTC	CASSMLRTRTYNEQFF
NA	TRBJ2-7	TRBD2	TRBV6-5	TGTGCCAGCAGTCCCCGGGGGGGAACCCCCTACGAGCAGTACTTC	CASSPRGGTPYEQYF
few	TRBJ1-1	NA	TRBV27	TGTGCCAGCAGTTTATCACCCTTGGGCCTCAGGGGCACTGAAGCTTTCTTT	CASSLSPLGLRGTEAFF
NA	TRBJ1-2	NA	TRBV10-3	TGTGCCATCAGTGGTCAGGGGCCCTATGGCTACACCTTC	CAISGQGPYGYTF
NA	TRBJ1-1	NA	TRBV5-1	TGCGCCAGCAGCTTCGACAGGCTGGGGAACACTGAAGCTTTCTTT	CASSFDRLGNTEAFF
once	TRBJ1-2	NA	TRBV10-3	TGTGCCATCAGTGAGGTGGCCGCGGGGGGGAATGGCTACACCTTC	CAISEVAAGGNGYTF
NA	TRBJ2-7	NA	TRBV4-1	TGCGCCAGCAGCCAAGAACGAGGAACCTCCTACGAGCAGTACTTC	CASSQERGTSYEQYF
once	TRBJ2-7	TRBD2	TRBV7-2	TGTGCCAGCAGCTCGGGGGGGGCCCCAACCGCCTACGAGCAGTACTTC	CASSSGGAPTAYEQYF
NA	TRBJ1-2	TRBD1	TRBV19	TGTGCCAGTAGCTTGGACAGGGGTAACTATGGCTACACCTTC	CASSLDRGNYGYTF
NA	TRBJ1-4	TRBD1	TRBV30	TGTGCCTGGCGGACAGGTGAAAAACTGTTTTTT	CAWRTGEKLFF
NA	TRBJ2-2	TRBD2	TRBV4-2	TGTGCCAGCAGCCAACAGCGGGGAAGCGGGGAGCTGTTTTTT	CASSQQRGSGELFF
NA	TRBJ1-1	TRBD1	TRBV11-2	TGTGCCAGCAGCTCTCCCGGGACAGGGTGGAAGAACACTGAAGCTTTCTTT	CASSSPGTGWKNTEAFF
NA	TRBJ2-1	TRBD2	TRBV5-1	TGCGCCAGCAGCTTCATAGCGGGGGGGCCCAATGAGCAGTTCTTC	CASSFIAGGPNEQFF
NA	TRBJ2-7	TRBD1	TRBV6-5	TGTGCCAGCAGCAAGACAGGGTGGAACGAGCAGTACTTC	CASSKTGWNEQYF
NA	TRBJ2-1	TRBD2	TRBV6-1	TGTGCCAGCAGTGGCCGCCGAGCGGGGGGCATAATTTCCTCCTACAATGAGCAGTTCTTC	CASSGRRAGGIISSYNEQFF
NA	TRBJ2-1	TRBD2	TRBV6-5	TGTGCCAGCAGTCGAGCGGGGGTGCCGGAAAATGAGCAGTTCTTC	CASSRAGVPENEQFF
NA	TRBJ2-3	NA	TRBV15	TGTGCCACCAGCACCAAACCCCCTGGCAGGGGAAAATCAGATACGCAGTATTTT	CATSTKPPGRGKSDTQYF